The next 24 T cell receptor beta chains were all read from a single sample in a study of shared clonotypes between healthy human individuals. Sequencing used immunoSEQ multiplex PCR; TCRdb keeps in-frame clones, though not all of them. The sample includes more than 850,000 clones, approximately 80% seen only once; the top ten take about 0.52%. Sequenced material: memory CD4+ T cells from PBMCs. The subset is: CD45RA-negative fraction. All receptors come from a man aged 18 to 29 in good health. Some clones in this sample may be carry-over from other donors' samples.

V is TRBV7-6 and J is TRBJ1-1, with 7 bases lining up with TRBD1. The CDR3 loop spans 11 amino acids. V lost 8 bases to trimming and J lost 11 bases; unmatched junction nucleotides: 8. CDR1 and CDR2 (germline): SGHVS, FNYEAQ. In DNA, the CDR3 is TGTGCCAGCGGAGTACAGGGGATGGCTTTCTTT. It translates to CASGVQGMAFF.

The V gene is TRBV5-4, the J gene TRBJ1-2, with D uncertain. Trimming shortened V by 2 bases and J by 8 bases, and 13 bases separated the two germline ends. CDR1 is SGHNT and CDR2 is YYREEE in the germline V gene (reference sequence). This CDR3 has 13 residues. This chain's CDR3 is CASSLPRNSGYTF. For the CDR3, the DNA is TGTGCCAGCAGCTTACCCAGAAATTCAGGCTACACCTTC.

This chain uses TRBV25-1 with TRBJ1-2; perhaps TRBD1 as D (6 bases). Germline values: CDR1 MGHDK, CDR2 SYGVNS. V was pared by 6 bases and J by 4 bases, with 9 bases between. The CDR3 length is 12 residues. This CDR3 is CASRDSSYGYTF. Written as DNA, the CDR3 is TGTGCCAGCAGGGACAGCTCCTATGGCTACACCTTC.

Concerning this clone: The identical CDR3 is also encoded by other nucleotide sequences in the sample. This chain joins TRBV14 and TRBJ2-3; D is unclear. Trimming left V 1 base short and J 0 bases short, with 2 bases between. The germline CDR1 and CDR2 sequences are SGHDN and FVKESK. The CDR3 loop spans 13 amino acids. The CDR3 region has the DNA TGTGCCAGCAGCCAAGCGAGCACAGATACGCAGTATTTT. This codes for CASSQASTDTQYF.

On this clone: The same CDR3 can be traced to other DNA sequences in this sample. V usage is TRBV29-1 and J usage is TRBJ2-3; D is unclear. The CDR3 runs to 12 residues. Germline assignment: CDR1 SQVTM and CDR2 ANQGSEA. Trimming took off 3 bases at V and 0 bases at J, with 4 bases between the two ends. The CDR3 nucleotides are TGCAGCGTTGATGGTAGCACAGATACGCAGTATTTT. Translation: CSVDGSTDTQYF.

The gene calls are TRBV12-5 and TRBJ1-1; 9 nucleotides line up with TRBD1. Looked up from germline, CDR1 is LGHNT and CDR2 is FRNRAP. The CDR3 is 15 residues long. Trimming took 4 bases from V and 0 from J; bases not matched to a gene: 3. CDR3: CASGSGQGMNTEAFF. The CDR3 DNA is TGTGCTAGTGGTTCGGGACAGGGAATGAACACTGAAGCTTTCTTT.

J is TRBJ1-2 and V is TRBV2; no clear D gene. Germline loops: CDR1 SNHLY, CDR2 FYNNEI. With 4 bases removed from V and 2 bases from J, the gap between germline ends came to 8 bases. The CDR3 runs 13 residues. For the CDR3, the DNA is TGTGCCAGCAGTGTAAGGGAAAACTATGGCTACACCTTC. Translation: CASSVRENYGYTF.

The chain has TRBV5-1 and TRBJ1-2; D unclear. The V gene's germline CDR1 is SGHRS and CDR2 YFSETQ. The CDR3 loop spans 15 amino acids. V lost 0 bases and J lost 2, with 11 bases in between. The CDR3 region has the DNA TGCGCCAGCAGCTTGGTGGAGGCCCAGAACTATGGCTACACCTTC. Translation: CASSLVEAQNYGYTF.

This chain connects TRBV5-5 to TRBJ2-7; D tentatively fits TRBD1 or TRBD2 (5 bases each). The germline CDR1 and CDR2 sequences are SGHKS and YYEKEE (reference sequence). V lost 4 bases, J lost 0 bases, and 17 bases lay in between. The CDR3 length is 16 residues. For the CDR3, the DNA is TGTGCCAGCAGCCCCCACCCGGGACGCAACTCCTACGAGCAGTACTTC. Protein: CASSPHPGRNSYEQYF.

V usage is TRBV29-1 and J usage is TRBJ2-2; 7 bases match TRBD2. The J segment lost 5 bases and the V segment lost 6 bases, leaving 6 bases of the junction unmatched. The CDR3 has 13 residues. The germline V gene encodes CDR1 SQVTM and CDR2 ANQGSEA. The CDR3 DNA follows: TGCAGCGTGCGACTAGCCGCGACCGGGGAGCTGTTTTTT. Its protein product is CSVRLAATGELFF.

This clone was seen a handful of times. The chain joins TRBV30 to TRBJ2-7; possible D gene TRBD2, 5 bases. Germline CDR1 is GTSNPN and CDR2 is SVGIG (reference sequence). The ends were cut back, 0 bases at V and 4 bases at J, with 7 bases in the middle. The CDR3 length is 12 residues. The CDR3 region is CAWSVEGYEQYF. CDR3 in DNA: TGTGCCTGGAGTGTAGAGGGATACGAGCAGTACTTC. The full variable domain, its missing parts supplied by reference TRBV30 and TRBJ2-7, is SQTIHQWPATLVQPVGSPLSLECTVEGTSNPNLYWYRQAAGRGLQLLFYSVGIGQISSEVPQNLSASRPQDRQFILSSKKLLLSDSGFYLCAWSVEGYEQYFGPGTRLTVT.

J is TRBJ2-5 and V is TRBV29-1; 13 positions match TRBD2. With the DNA end fitting TRBJ2-7 better, the J assignment may be wrong. This CDR3 comprises 14 residues. The germline CDR1 and CDR2 sequences are SQVTM and ANQGSEA. The CDR3 nucleotides are TGCAGCGTATTCGGACTAGCGGGAGAATACGAGCAGTACTTC. Residues: CSVFGLAGEYEQYF.

The V call is TRBV7-9, the J call TRBJ2-5, with 12 bases aligning to TRBD2. The germline V gene has CDR1 SEHNR and CDR2 FQNEAQ (reference sequence). The CDR3 has 17 residues. V shed 5 bases and J 1 base; nucleotides not matched to a gene: 8. As DNA, the CDR3 is TGTGCCAGCAGCCCGCCTAGCGGGAGGGCCCTCCAAGAGACCCAGTACTTC. It encodes CASSPPSGRALQETQYF.

V gene TRBV5-8 combines with J gene TRBJ2-2; TRBD1 matches 8 bases. Looked up from germline, CDR1 is SGHTS and CDR2 is YDEGEE. V was pared by 6 bases and J by 1 base, with 5 bases of the junction left unmatched. The CDR3 has 15 residues. In nucleotides, the CDR3 is TGTGCCAGCACCTTAACAGGGGGGAACACCGGGGAGCTGTTTTTT. Its translation is CASTLTGGNTGELFF.

The rearrangement joins TRBV19 to TRBJ2-3, with D hard to call. Germline V gene data show CDR1 as LNHDA and CDR2 as SQIVND (reference sequence). CDR3 length equals 15 residues. Between the trimmed V and J ends, which lost 0 bases and 2 bases, there was a span of 9 bases. The CDR3 nucleotides are TGTGCCAGTAGTATAGAACTTTCTTTCACAGATACGCAGTATTTT. It specifies CASSIELSFTDTQYF.

The chain employs TRBV11-2 and TRBJ2-7; D is unresolved. The germline gives CDR1 SGHAT, CDR2 FQNNGV. With 5 bases removed from V and 3 bases from J, the gap between germline ends came to 11 bases. The CDR3 covers 13 residues. CDR3 amino acids: CASSHAVNYEQYF. The CDR3 bases are TGTGCCAGCAGCCATGCTGTGAACTACGAGCAGTACTTC. Supplemented by reference TRBV11-2 and TRBJ2-7, the full variable domain reads EAGVAQSPRYKIIEKRQSVAFWCNPISGHATLYWYQQILGQGPKLLIQFQNNGVVDDSQLPKDRFSAERLKGVDSTLKIQPAKLEDSAVYLCASSHAVNYEQYFGPGTRLTVT.

The gene calls are TRBV6-4 and TRBJ1-1; 8 nucleotides agree with TRBD1. The CDR3 length is 13 residues. V gave up 3 bases and J gave up 5 bases; unmatched junction bases: 2. Per germline, CDR1 MRHNA and CDR2 SNTAGT. CDR3 protein: CASSERDRTEAFF. In DNA, the CDR3 is TGTGCCAGCAGTGAAAGGGACAGGACTGAAGCTTTCTTT.

The rearrangement uses TRBV2 and TRBJ2-7; tentatively, D is TRBD2 (6 bases). Germline CDR1 reads SNHLY; CDR2 reads FYNNEI. CDR3 length equals 15 residues. V was trimmed by 3 bases and J by 3 bases, leaving 15 bases between them. CDR3 sequence: CASSEGGEEFYEQYF. For the CDR3, the DNA is TGTGCCAGCAGTGAGGGCGGGGAAGAATTCTACGAGCAGTACTTC.

The chain combines TRBV4-3 with TRBJ1-3, with D maybe TRBD1 (5 bases). The CDR3 is 18 amino acids. The ends were cut back, 3 bases at V and 1 base at J, with 19 bases in the middle. Germline CDR1 is LGHNA and CDR2 is YSLEER. CDR3 amino acids: CASSHPWPGRKSGNTIYF. In DNA form, the CDR3 reads TGCGCCAGCAGCCACCCTTGGCCAGGGCGAAAGTCTGGAAACACCATATATTTT.

This clone was seen more than once but under ten times. Other DNA variants within this sample encode the same CDR3. The chain has TRBV5-1 and TRBJ2-3; 7 bases are shared with TRBD1. V dropped 3 bases and J dropped 2; count of bases not matched to a gene: 3. The germline gives CDR1 SGHRS, CDR2 YFSETQ. This CDR3 spans 14 amino acids. DNA of the CDR3: TGCGCCAGCAGCTCTCAGGGGGACACAGATACGCAGTATTTT. It is translated as CASSSQGDTDTQYF. The full variable domain, with the rest looked up from reference TRBV5-1 and TRBJ2-3, is KAGVTQTPRYLIKTRGQQVTLSCSPISGHRSVSWYQQTPGQGLQFLFEYFSETQRNKGNFPGRFSGRQFSNSRSEMNVSTLELGDSALYLCASSSQGDTDTQYFGPGTRLTVL.

This rearrangement joins TRBV7-9 to TRBJ2-7, with 13 bases lining up with TRBD2. The CDR3 consists of 18 residues. V was pared by 5 bases and J by 4 bases, with 14 bases of the junction left unmatched. The germline V gene encodes CDR1 SEHNR and CDR2 FQNEAQ (reference sequence). The CDR3: CASSPHAPGLAGTYEQYF. As DNA, the CDR3 is TGTGCCAGCAGCCCACACGCACCGGGACTAGCGGGAACTTACGAGCAGTACTTC. Complete variable domain (other parts from reference TRBV7-9 and TRBJ2-7): DTGVSQNPRHKITKRGQNVTFRCDPISEHNRLYWYRQTLGQGPEFLTYFQNEAQLEKSRLLSDRFSAERPKGSFSTLEIQRTEQGDSAMYLCASSPHAPGLAGTYEQYFGPGTRLTVT.

The V call is TRBV6-1, the J call TRBJ2-7, with D perhaps TRBD1 (5 bases). This CDR3 is 17 amino acids long. V lost 1 base and J 3 bases, leaving 19 bases between the germline ends. The V gene's germline CDR1 is MNHNS and CDR2 SASEGT. CDR3 protein: CASSEELLAGPIYEQYF. In DNA, the CDR3 is TGTGCCAGCAGTGAAGAATTGCTGGCAGGGCCGATCTACGAGCAGTACTTC.

For the CDR3, the DNA is TGTGCCAGCAGCTTAGCGGGAGAGGATACGCAGTATTTT. Its translation is CASSLAGEDTQYF. The chain joins TRBV11-2 to TRBJ2-3; tentatively, D is TRBD2 (6 bases). This CDR3 contains 13 residues. In germline, CDR1 is SGHAT, CDR2 FQNNGV. V shed 1 base and J shed 6 bases, with 8 bases lying between them. The entire variable domain, with the rest obtained from reference TRBV11-2 and TRBJ2-3, is as follows: EAGVAQSPRYKIIEKRQSVAFWCNPISGHATLYWYQQILGQGPKLLIQFQNNGVVDDSQLPKDRFSAERLKGVDSTLKIQPAKLEDSAVYLCASSLAGEDTQYFGPGTRLTVL.

V and J are TRBV28 and TRBJ1-2, with D tentatively TRBD1 (5 bases). V lost 10 bases, J lost 3 bases, and 15 bases lay in between. Germline assignment: CDR1 MDHEN and CDR2 SYDVKM. This CDR3 has 13 amino acids. The CDR3 DNA reads as TGTGCCACATCGGGGGGGTATTACTATGGCTACACCTTC. Encoded protein: CATSGGYYYGYTF.